Each of the 4 T cell receptor beta chains below was sequenced from the same sample in a study of T cell repertoires in cytomegalovirus infection. These receptors' antigens are unknown. TCRdb reprocessed the reads with MiXCR, giving one entry per CDR3 protein. Altogether fewer than 850,000 distinct CDR3 sequences are present, about 27% being singletons, with the ten largest covering 13%. The sample was cultured CD8+ T cells from PBMCs, taken from culture after CMV antigen stimulation. The receptor set was obtained from a human donor in good health (CMV status not recorded). Some clones in this sample may be carry-over from other donors' samples.

This sequence joins TRBV6-2 or TRBV6-3 and TRBJ2-1; 7 bases match TRBD2. Germline CDR1 reads MNHEY; CDR2 reads SVGEGT. V dropped 0 bases and J dropped 7; count of bases not matched to a gene: 9. This CDR3 region has 16 residues. The CDR3 is CASSYSILTSWNEQFF. The CDR3 DNA follows: TGTGCCAGCAGTTACTCGATCCTGACTAGCTGGAATGAGCAGTTCTTC.

This rearrangement joins TRBV27 to TRBJ2-1, with D unclear. V shed 6 bases and J shed 6 bases, with 18 bases lying between them. The germline V gene has CDR1 MNHEY and CDR2 SMNVEV (reference sequence). The CDR3 is made up of 15 amino acids. CDR3 in DNA: TGTGCCAGCAGGGTCGAGCTGATTTACTTCAATGAGCAGTTCTTC. Protein: CASRVELIYFNEQFF.

The V call is TRBV6-5, the J call TRBJ2-2; D is unresolved. CDR1 and CDR2 (germline): MNHEY, SVGAGI. The CDR3 length is 14 residues. V lost 5 bases, J lost 1 base, and 8 bases lay in between. The CDR3 region is CASSKLENTGELFF. The CDR3, as DNA: TGTGCCAGCAGTAAATTAGAGAACACCGGGGAGCTGTTTTTT.

The chain joins TRBV6-5 to TRBJ2-5, with a tentative D call TRBD1 (6 bases). CDR3 length: 14 amino acids. V lost 2 bases, J lost 3 bases, and 10 bases lay in between. Looked up from germline, CDR1 is MNHEY and CDR2 is SVGAGI. CDR3 residues: CASSYGSGEETQYF. CDR3 coding DNA: TGTGCCAGCAGTTACGGGTCAGGGGAAGAGACCCAGTACTTC.